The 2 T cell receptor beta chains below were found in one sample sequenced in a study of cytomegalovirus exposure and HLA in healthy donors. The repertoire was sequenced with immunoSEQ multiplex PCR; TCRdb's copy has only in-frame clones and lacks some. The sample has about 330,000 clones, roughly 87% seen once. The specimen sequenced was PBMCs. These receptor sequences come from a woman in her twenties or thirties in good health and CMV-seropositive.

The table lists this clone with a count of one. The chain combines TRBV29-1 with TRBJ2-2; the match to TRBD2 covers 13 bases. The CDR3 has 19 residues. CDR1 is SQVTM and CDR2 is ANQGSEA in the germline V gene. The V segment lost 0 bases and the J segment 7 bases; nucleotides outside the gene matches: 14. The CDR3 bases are TGCAGCGTTGAAGACACTACTCTTGGGACTAGCGGGGTAGTCGGGGAGCTGTTTTTT. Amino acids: CSVEDTTLGTSGVVGELFF.

CDR3 amino acids: CASSGLYRGAGEQFF. The CDR3 DNA sequence: TGTGCCAGCAGTGGACTCTATCGGGGGGCGGGTGAGCAGTTCTTC. The chain joins TRBV25-1 to TRBJ2-1; the D gene is possibly TRBD2 (7 bases). Trimming pared 4 bases from V and 9 bases from J, leaving 19 bases between. From germline, CDR1 is MGHDK and CDR2 SYGVNS. The CDR3 covers 15 residues.